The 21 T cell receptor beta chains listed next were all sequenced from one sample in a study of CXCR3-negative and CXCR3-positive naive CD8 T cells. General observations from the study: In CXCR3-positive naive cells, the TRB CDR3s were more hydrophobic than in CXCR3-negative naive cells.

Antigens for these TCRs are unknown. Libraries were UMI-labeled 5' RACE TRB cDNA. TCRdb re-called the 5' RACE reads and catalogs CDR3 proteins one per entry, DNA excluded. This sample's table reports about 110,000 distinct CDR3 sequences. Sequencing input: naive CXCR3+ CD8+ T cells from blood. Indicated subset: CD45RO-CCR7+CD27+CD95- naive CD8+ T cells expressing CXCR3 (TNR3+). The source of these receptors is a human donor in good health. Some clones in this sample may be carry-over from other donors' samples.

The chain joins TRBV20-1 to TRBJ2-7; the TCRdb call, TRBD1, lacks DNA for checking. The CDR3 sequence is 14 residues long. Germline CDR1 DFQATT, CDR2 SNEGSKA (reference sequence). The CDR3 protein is CSARAGELSYEQYF.

The CDR3 is CASSLSSSGTSGEQFF. The V call is TRBV12-3 or TRBV12-4, the J call TRBJ2-1; with no DNA, the TCRdb D assignment of TRBD1 cannot be verified. The CDR3 runs 16 residues.

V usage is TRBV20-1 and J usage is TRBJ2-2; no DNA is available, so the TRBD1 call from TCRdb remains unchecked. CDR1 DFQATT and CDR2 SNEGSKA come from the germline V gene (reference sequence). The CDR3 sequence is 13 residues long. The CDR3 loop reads CSARPRGTGELFF.

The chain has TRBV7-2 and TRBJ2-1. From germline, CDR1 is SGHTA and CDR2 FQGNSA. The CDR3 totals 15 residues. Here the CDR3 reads CASSNLGYIYNEQFF.

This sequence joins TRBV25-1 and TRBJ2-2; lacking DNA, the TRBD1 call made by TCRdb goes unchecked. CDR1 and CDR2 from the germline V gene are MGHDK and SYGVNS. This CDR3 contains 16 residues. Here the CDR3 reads CASSKYRGQNTGELFF.

CDR3 residues: CSALTGSSGNTIYF. V is TRBV20-1 and J is TRBJ1-3; the TRBD1 assignment by TCRdb is unverifiable without DNA. CDR3 size: 14 residues. CDR1 and CDR2 from the germline V gene are DFQATT and SNEGSKA (reference sequence).

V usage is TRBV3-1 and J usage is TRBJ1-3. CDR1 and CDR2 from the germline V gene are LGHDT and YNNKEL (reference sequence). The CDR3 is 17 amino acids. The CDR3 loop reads CASSQDTADLSGNTIYF.

CDR3 region: CSVETGLLTEAFF. The chain employs TRBV29-1 and TRBJ1-1; TCRdb's D call, TRBD1, is unchecked because there is no DNA. CDR3 size: 13 residues. Germline V CDR1 and CDR2: SQVTM, ANQGSEA.

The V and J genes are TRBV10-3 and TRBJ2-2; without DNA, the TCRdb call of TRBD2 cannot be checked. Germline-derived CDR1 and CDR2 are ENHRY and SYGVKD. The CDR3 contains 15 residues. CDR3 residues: CAISEALAGTGELFF.

The CDR3 sequence is CASSLSAWGDYEQYF. The gene calls are TRBV27 and TRBJ2-7; the D gene TCRdb calls, TRBD1, cannot be checked with no DNA. The CDR3 has 15 residues. From germline, CDR1 is MNHEY and CDR2 SMNVEV (reference sequence).

The CDR3 reads CASSSQRGGLGTGELFF. V usage is TRBV11-2 and J usage is TRBJ2-2; TCRdb names TRBD2, which stays unverified in the absence of DNA. The CDR3 totals 17 residues. CDR1 and CDR2 (germline): SGHAT, FQNNGV.

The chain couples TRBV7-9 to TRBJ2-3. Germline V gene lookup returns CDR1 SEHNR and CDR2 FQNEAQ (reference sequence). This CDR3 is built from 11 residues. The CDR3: CASSSEATQYF. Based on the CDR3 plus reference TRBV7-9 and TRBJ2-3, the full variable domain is DTGVSQNPRHKITKRGQNVTFRCDPISEHNRLYWYRQTLGQGPEFLTYFQNEAQLEKSRLLSDRFSAERPKGSFSTLEIQRTEQGDSAMYLCASSSEATQYFGPGTRLTVL.

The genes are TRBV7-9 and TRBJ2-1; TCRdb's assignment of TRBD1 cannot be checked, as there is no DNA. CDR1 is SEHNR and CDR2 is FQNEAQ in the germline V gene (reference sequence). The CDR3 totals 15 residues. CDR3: CASSPTQGAYNEQFF.

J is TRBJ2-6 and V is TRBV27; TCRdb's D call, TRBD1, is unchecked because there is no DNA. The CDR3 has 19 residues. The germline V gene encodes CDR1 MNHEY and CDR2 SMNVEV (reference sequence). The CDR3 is CASSSITGQGLSGANVLTF.

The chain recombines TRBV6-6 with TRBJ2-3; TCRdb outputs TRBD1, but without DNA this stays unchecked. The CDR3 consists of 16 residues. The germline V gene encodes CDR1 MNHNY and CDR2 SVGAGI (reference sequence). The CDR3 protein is CASSYSARGDTDTQYF.

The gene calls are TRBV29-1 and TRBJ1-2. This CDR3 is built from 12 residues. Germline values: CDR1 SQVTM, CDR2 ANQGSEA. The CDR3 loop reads CSVTTAIYGYTF.

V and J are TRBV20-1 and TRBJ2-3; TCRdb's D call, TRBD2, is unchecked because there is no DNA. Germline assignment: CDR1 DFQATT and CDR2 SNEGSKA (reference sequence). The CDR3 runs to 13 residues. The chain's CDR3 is CSAREVTSYPQYF.

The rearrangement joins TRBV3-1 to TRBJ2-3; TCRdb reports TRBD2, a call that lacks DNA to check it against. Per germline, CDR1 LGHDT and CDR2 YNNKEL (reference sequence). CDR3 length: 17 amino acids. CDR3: CASSQWTSGGSTDTQYF.

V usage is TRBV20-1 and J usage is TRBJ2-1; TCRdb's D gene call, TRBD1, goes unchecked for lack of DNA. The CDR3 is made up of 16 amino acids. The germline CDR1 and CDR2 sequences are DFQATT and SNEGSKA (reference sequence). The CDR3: CSACLVEGGGYNEQFF.

This CDR3 is CSVEAPNTGELFF. V is TRBV29-1 and J is TRBJ2-2. Germline-derived CDR1 and CDR2 are SQVTM and ANQGSEA. The CDR3 is 13 residues long.

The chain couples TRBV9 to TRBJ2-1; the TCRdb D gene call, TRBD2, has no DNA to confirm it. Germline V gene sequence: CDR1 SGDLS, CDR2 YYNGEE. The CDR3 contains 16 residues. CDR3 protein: CASSSTTGPDYNEQFF.